One T cell receptor (beta chain) is described in this entry. Its cognate antigen is unknown. After removal of 5 bases from V and 5 bases from J, the junction contained 10 bases not matched to a gene. The CDR3 has 16 residues. Germline CDR1 and CDR2: SEHNR and FQNEAQ (reference sequence). The entry originates in a study of beta chain features in type 1 diabetes. Overall study results and limits: Whether TCRB rearrangement is influenced by HLA type went unresolved here. Across all four CD4+ subsets, people with type 1 diabetes showed modestly shorter TCRB CDR3s. Patients with type 1 diabetes showed fewer VDJ junction insertions and more deletions.

Purity (above 98%) was reached by all sorted populations. Expressed TCRB transcripts were sequenced after all isolated RNA was converted to cDNA. Profiled with immunoSEQ multiplex PCR; TCRdb holds only in-frame clones, not every one. The sample carries roughly 14,000 clones, approximately 69% recorded once. V is TRBV7-9 and J is TRBJ1-1, with TRBD1 matching over 11 bases. The TCR comes from a woman younger than 30 with type 1 diabetes. The sample taken for sequencing was stem cell memory CD4+ T cells from blood. CDR3 in DNA: TGTGCCAGCAGCCCCCGGGTAGGGACAGGGGGAACTGAAGCTTTCTTT. Its translation: CASSPRVGTGGTEAFF.